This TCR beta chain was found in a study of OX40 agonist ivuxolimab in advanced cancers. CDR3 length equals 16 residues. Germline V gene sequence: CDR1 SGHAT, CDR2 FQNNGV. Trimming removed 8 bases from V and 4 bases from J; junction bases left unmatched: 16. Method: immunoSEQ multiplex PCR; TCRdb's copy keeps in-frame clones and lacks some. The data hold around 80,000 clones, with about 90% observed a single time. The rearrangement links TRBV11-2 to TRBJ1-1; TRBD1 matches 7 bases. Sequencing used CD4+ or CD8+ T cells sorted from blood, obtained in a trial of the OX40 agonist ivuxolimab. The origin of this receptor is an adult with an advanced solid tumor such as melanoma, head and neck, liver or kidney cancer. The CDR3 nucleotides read TGTGCCAGCGACCGAACCTACCTCTCAGGGGGCACTGAAGCTTTCTTT. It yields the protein CASDRTYLSGGTEAFF.